Listed below are T cell receptor beta chains from one sample, sequenced in a study of T-cell memory formation after mild COVID-19. One entry per CDR3 protein, called by TCRdb with MiXCR from the 5' RACE reads. The data contain approximately 82,000 distinct CDR3 sequences, roughly 13% of them seen just once; the ten biggest clones take up 41%. Input material: PBMCs or a T cell subset sorted from them (not recorded which). All receptors derive from a man younger than 35 who had mild COVID-19 (a few samples of this study predate the infection). Cell type and time point are not known. The CDR3 runs from the conserved cysteine through the conserved F or W. D genes are given only for firm matches. Not every row has a clone size; where given, it reads once, few, many or a size class.

D	J	size	V	DNA	CDR3
TRBD2	TRBJ2-5	few	TRBV6-2/TRBV6-3	TGTGCCAGCAGAAACGGGGACTATAGTTCCGGGACCCAGTACTTC	CASRNGDYSSGTQYF
-	TRBJ2-5	few	TRBV4-3	TGCGCCAGCAGCCGAGGAGATCTGAGGGGAAGGGAGACCCAGTACTTC	CASSRGDLRGRETQYF
TRBD2	TRBJ2-1	-	TRBV4-1	TGCGCCAGCAGCCGAGCCTCGGGGGGGGAGCAGTTCTTC	CASSRASGGEQFF
TRBD2	TRBJ2-3	-	TRBV12-3/TRBV12-4	TGTGCCAGCAGGGGGAATAGCGGGGGCACAGATACGCAGTATTTT	CASRGNSGGTDTQYF
-	TRBJ1-2	-	TRBV12-3/TRBV12-4	TGTGCCAGCAGTACCCAGGGGTTCTATGGCTACACCTTC	CASSTQGFYGYTF
-	TRBJ2-3	-	TRBV9	TGTGCCAGCAGCGAACAGGGAGGAACAGATACGCAGTATTTT	CASSEQGGTDTQYF
-	TRBJ2-6	few	TRBV29-1	TGCAGCGTTGGTCAGGGGAGTGGGGCCAACGTCCTGACTTTC	CSVGQGSGANVLTF
-	TRBJ1-2	-	TRBV6-2/TRBV6-3	TGTGCCAGCAGTTACCGCGGGACCGGGGTTGATGGCTACACCTTC	CASSYRGTGVDGYTF
-	TRBJ1-1	-	TRBV12-3/TRBV12-4	TGTGCCAGCGGTTACAGGAGGAACACTGAAGCTTTCTTT	CASGYRRNTEAFF
TRBD2	TRBJ2-5	-	TRBV4-1	TGCGCCAGCAGCCAAGATACAGCGGGGACGCTAAGCCAAGAGACCCAGTACTTC	CASSQDTAGTLSQETQYF
-	TRBJ2-1	few	TRBV12-3/TRBV12-4	TGTGCCAGCAGTTTGGGTGCTATACGAGATGAGCAGTTCTTC	CASSLGAIRDEQFF
-	TRBJ1-5	few	TRBV7-9	TGTGCCAGCAGCCCATCTATCCCTAATCAGCCCCAGCATTTT	CASSPSIPNQPQHF
-	TRBJ2-7	few	TRBV14	TGTGCCAGCAGCCTAAGACAGGACGTCTACGAGCAGTACTTC	CASSLRQDVYEQYF
TRBD1	TRBJ2-3	few	TRBV7-9	TGTGCCAGCAGCCCCAACAGGGGGCGGGGAACAGATACGCAGTATTTT	CASSPNRGRGTDTQYF
TRBD2	TRBJ2-5	-	TRBV12-3/TRBV12-4	TGTGCCAGCAGCACTAGCGGGACGCTAAATTTC	CASSTSGTLNF
-	TRBJ2-3	few	TRBV6-2/TRBV6-3	TGTGCCAGCACCTGGGAGGGCACAGATACGCAGTATTTT	CASTWEGTDTQYF
-	TRBJ2-5	few	TRBV19	TGTGCCAGTAGTATAGATCCATTCCAAGAGACCCAGTACTTC	CASSIDPFQETQYF
TRBD1	TRBJ1-5	-	TRBV2	TGTGCCAGCAGTGCCCGTGAGACAGGGGTACAGCCCCAGCATTTT	CASSARETGVQPQHF
-	TRBJ2-1	-	TRBV11-2	TGTGCCAGCAGCTTAGGATCAGTACAGGGACAGTTCTTC	CASSLGSVQGQFF
-	TRBJ2-7	few	TRBV6-2/TRBV6-3	TGTGCCAGCAGTTACATCGAGGGCGCGGGGGAGCAGTACTTC	CASSYIEGAGEQYF
TRBD2	TRBJ2-5	few	TRBV6-5	TGTGCCAGCAGTAGACTAGCGGGGGGAATCCAAGAGACCCAGTACTTC	CASSRLAGGIQETQYF
-	TRBJ2-7	few	TRBV6-2/TRBV6-3	TGTGCCAGCAGTTTGTTATGGGGTGACGAGCAGTACTTC	CASSLLWGDEQYF
-	TRBJ1-2	-	TRBV21-1	TGTGCCAGCAGCAACACTGCCAACTATGGCTACACCTTC	CASSNTANYGYTF
-	TRBJ2-3	-	TRBV4-3	TGCGCCAGCAGCCATTCGGACGGTTCAGACACAGATACGCAGTATTTT	CASSHSDGSDTDTQYF
TRBD1	TRBJ2-5	few	TRBV7-8	TGTGCCAGCAGCGTAGAGGTCTTCGACAGGGCCCAAGAGACCCAGTACTTC	CASSVEVFDRAQETQYF
-	TRBJ1-2	many	TRBV7-9	TGTGCCAGCAGCCGGAACAGGGGCTACACCTTC	CASSRNRGYTF
TRBD2	TRBJ2-2	-	TRBV9	TGTGCCAGCAGCGTCTCGACTAGCCATGGCACCGGGGAGCTGTTTTTT	CASSVSTSHGTGELFF
TRBD1	TRBJ2-7	few	TRBV4-3	TGCGCCAGCAGCCAAGATATCCAGGGGGATCTCTGGGAGCAGTACTTC	CASSQDIQGDLWEQYF
TRBD1	TRBJ1-1	-	TRBV5-1	TGCGCCAGCAGCTCACTCCCCGGGACAGAGGTTCCCGGGAACACTGAAGCTTTCTTT	CASSSLPGTEVPGNTEAFF
-	TRBJ1-1	-	TRBV19	TGTGCCAGTAGGTCACGGGGGAGTGAAGCTTTCTTT	CASRSRGSEAFF
TRBD1	TRBJ2-1	-	TRBV5-1	TGCGCCAGCAGCTTGGATTGGACAGGGGTAAATGAGCAGTTCTTC	CASSLDWTGVNEQFF
-	TRBJ2-1	few	TRBV5-1	TGCGCCAGCAGCGGTCCGAGGGACTCCTACAATGAGCAGTTCTTC	CASSGPRDSYNEQFF
TRBD2	TRBJ2-7	-	TRBV6-2/TRBV6-3	TGTGCCAGCAGTTCTGGACTAGCGGGAACCTACGAGCAGTACTTC	CASSSGLAGTYEQYF
-	TRBJ1-6	few	TRBV20-1	TGCAGTGCTAGAGACCCAGCAGCGGGCGGTATTAATTCACCCCTCCACTTT	CSARDPAAGGINSPLHF
-	TRBJ1-2	-	TRBV24-1	TGTGCCACCGATGGCTACACCTTC	CATDGYTF
-	TRBJ2-2	few	TRBV7-3	TGTGCCAGCAGCTTATACCCTCGGGACACCGGGGAGCTGTTTTTT	CASSLYPRDTGELFF
-	TRBJ2-7	-	TRBV3-1	TGTGCCAGCAGCCAAGGCGGTTACGAGCAGTACTTC	CASSQGGYEQYF
-	TRBJ1-1	few	TRBV4-1	TGCGCCAGCAGCTCAGAAGGGTTTGGCACTGAAGCTTTCTTT	CASSSEGFGTEAFF
-	TRBJ2-5	many	TRBV7-9	TGTGCCAGCACGCTGACAGAACAAGAGACCCAGTACTTC	CASTLTEQETQYF
TRBD1	TRBJ2-1	few	TRBV11-3	TGTGCCAGCAGCACCTGGACAGGGGAAGGCTACAATGAACAGTTCTTC	CASSTWTGEGYNEQFF
-	TRBJ1-1	-	TRBV10-3	TGTGCCATCTTGAAGAGCCCCAGGGACACTGAAGCTTTCTTT	CAILKSPRDTEAFF
-	TRBJ2-3	-	TRBV7-6	TGTGCCAGCCGTAGTTCCCTCGCAGGCACAGATACGCAGTATTTT	CASRSSLAGTDTQYF
-	TRBJ2-6	-	TRBV7-9	TGTGCCAGCAGCGCACCACGGGGGACAGCCTCCCGGAGGGCCAACGTCCTGACTTTC	CASSAPRGTASRRANVLTF
TRBD2	TRBJ2-3	few	TRBV12-3/TRBV12-4	TGTGCCAGCAGTCCCCGACTAGCGGGGGGAGACACAGATACGCAGTATTTT	CASSPRLAGGDTDTQYF
-	TRBJ2-3	few	TRBV12-3/TRBV12-4	TGTGCCAGCACACTAGCTGTTAGCACAGATACGCAGTATTTT	CASTLAVSTDTQYF
TRBD1	TRBJ2-1	-	TRBV5-4	TGTGCCAGCTTGCGCCAGGGGGCTTTCTACAATGAGCAGTTCTTC	CASLRQGAFYNEQFF
-	TRBJ2-3	few	TRBV9	TGTGCCAGCAGCGTCCGGGGACGAGGCACAGATACGCAGTATTTT	CASSVRGRGTDTQYF
TRBD2	TRBJ2-1	few	TRBV7-6	TGTGCCAGCAGCAACCGACGGCTAGCGGACAATGAGCAGTTCTTC	CASSNRRLADNEQFF
-	TRBJ2-4	-	TRBV2	TGTGCCAGCAGTGACTGGCCAAACATTCAGTACTTC	CASSDWPNIQYF